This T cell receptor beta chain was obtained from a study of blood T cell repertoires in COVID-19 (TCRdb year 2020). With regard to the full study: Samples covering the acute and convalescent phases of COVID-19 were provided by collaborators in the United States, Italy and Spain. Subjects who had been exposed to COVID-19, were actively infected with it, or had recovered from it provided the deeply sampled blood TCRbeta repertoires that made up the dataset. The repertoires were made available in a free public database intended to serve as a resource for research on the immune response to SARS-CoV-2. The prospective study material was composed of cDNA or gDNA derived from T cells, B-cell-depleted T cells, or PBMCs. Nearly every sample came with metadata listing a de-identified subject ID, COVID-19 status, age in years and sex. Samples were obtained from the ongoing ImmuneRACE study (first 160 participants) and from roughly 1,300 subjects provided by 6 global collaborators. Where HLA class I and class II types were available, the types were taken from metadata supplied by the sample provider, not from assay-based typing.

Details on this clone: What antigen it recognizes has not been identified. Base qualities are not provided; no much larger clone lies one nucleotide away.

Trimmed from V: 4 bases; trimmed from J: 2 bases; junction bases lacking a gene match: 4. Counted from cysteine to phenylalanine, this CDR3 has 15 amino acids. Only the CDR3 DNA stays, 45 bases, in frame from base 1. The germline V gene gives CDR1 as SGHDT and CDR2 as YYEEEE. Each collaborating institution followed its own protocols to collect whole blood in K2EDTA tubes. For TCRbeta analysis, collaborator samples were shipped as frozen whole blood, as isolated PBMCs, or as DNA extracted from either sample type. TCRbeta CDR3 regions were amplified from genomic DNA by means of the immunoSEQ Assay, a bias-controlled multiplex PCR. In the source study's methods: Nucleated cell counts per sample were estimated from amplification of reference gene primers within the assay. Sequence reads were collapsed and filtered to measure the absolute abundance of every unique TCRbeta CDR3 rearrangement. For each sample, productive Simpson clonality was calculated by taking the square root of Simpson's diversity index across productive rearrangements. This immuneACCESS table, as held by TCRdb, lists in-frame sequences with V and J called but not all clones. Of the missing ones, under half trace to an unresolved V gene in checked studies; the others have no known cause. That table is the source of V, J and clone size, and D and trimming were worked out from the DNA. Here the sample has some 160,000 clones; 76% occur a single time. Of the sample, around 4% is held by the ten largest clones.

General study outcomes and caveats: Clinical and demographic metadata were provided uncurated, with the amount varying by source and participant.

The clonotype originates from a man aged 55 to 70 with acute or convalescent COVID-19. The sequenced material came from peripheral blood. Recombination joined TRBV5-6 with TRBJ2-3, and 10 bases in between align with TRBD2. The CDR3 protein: CASSPGLAPTDTQYF. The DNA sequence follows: TGTGCCAGCAGCCCGGGACTAGCGCCCACAGATACGCAGTATTTT.